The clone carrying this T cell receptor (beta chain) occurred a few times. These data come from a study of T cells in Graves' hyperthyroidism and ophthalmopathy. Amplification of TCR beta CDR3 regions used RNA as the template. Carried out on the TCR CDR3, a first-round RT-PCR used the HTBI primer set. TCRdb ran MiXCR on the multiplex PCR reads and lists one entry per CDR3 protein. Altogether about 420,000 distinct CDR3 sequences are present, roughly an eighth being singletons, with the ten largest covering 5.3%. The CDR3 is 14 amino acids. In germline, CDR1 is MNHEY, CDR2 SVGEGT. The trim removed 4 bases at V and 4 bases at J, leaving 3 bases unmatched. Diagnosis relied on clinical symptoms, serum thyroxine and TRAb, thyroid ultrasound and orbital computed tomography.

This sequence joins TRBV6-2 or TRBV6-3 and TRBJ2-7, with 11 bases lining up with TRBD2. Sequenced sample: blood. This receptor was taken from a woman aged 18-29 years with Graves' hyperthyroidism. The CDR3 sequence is CASSLTSGRYEQYF. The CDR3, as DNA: TGTGCCAGCAGTTTAACTAGCGGGAGATACGAGCAGTACTTC.